What follows are 27 T cell receptor beta chains derived from one specimen sequenced in a study of T cells in women clearing cervical HPV infection (dated by TCRdb to 2017 to 2018). Receptors were amplified or captured by the immunoSEQ multiplex PCR assay. The clones in this table, taken by TCRdb from immuneACCESS, are in-frame only. Not every clone is retained; where verified, under half of the shortfall comes from an unresolved V gene, and the cause of the rest is unknown. This sample's records show around 35,000 clones. Clones ranked in the top ten supply roughly 1.4% of the sample. Sequenced: blood buffy coat. The source is a woman between 18 and 70 years old with a cervical HPV16 infection that either progressed to CIN3+ or cleared (not recorded which).

Points on this clone: The CDR3 goes on 3 residues after the read ends, and that part is filled in from the germline J gene. The chain joins TRBV5-8 to TRBJ2-5, with a tentative D call TRBD1 (5 bases). Trimming pared 1 base from V and 4 bases from J, leaving 11 bases between. Germline assignment: CDR1 SGHTS and CDR2 YDEGEE. This CDR3 comprises 14 residues. The CDR3 DNA, read in part, is TGTGCCAGCAGCTTGTCCACCCAGGGAGAGACC. It specifies CASSLSTQGET. The full-length CDR3 reads as CASSLSTQGETQYF.

Note on this clone: The CDR3 extends 3 residues past the end of the read, so its final part is completed from the germline J gene. V and J are TRBV2 and TRBJ2-7, with 7 positions matching TRBD1. Germline assignment: CDR1 SNHLY and CDR2 FYNNEI. This CDR3 is 12 amino acids long. Unmatched junction bases numbered 5, after V lost 10 bases and J lost 2 bases. The CDR3 protein is CATGQLPYEQYF. The covered CDR3 bases are TGTGCCACGGGACAGCTTCCCTACGAG.

As for this clone: Read sequence stops 3 residues before the CDR3 end, and the germline J gene provides the missing end. V usage is TRBV7-3 and J usage is TRBJ2-2; D unclear. The CDR3 runs to 15 residues. Per germline, CDR1 SGHTA and CDR2 FQGTGA. The CDR3 here is CASSLNVATNEKLFF. The CDR3 bases that were read are TGTGCCAGCAGCTTAAATGTCGCAACTAATGAAAAG.

Remarks on this clone: The read terminates 3 residues ahead of where the CDR3 ends, so the germline J gene completes it. The chain carries TRBV19 and TRBJ2-1, with a weak D call TRBD1 (6 bases). V lost 9 bases and J 2 bases, leaving 17 bases between the germline ends. The CDR3 is 15 amino acids. The V gene's germline CDR1 is LNHDA and CDR2 SQIVND (reference sequence). The sequenced part of the CDR3 DNA is TGTGCCAGACCCCAGGACAGCTTGGCCTACAATGAG. It encodes CARPQDSLAYNE. The full CDR3 reads CARPQDSLAYNEQFF.

A note on this clone: The CDR3 goes on 3 residues after the read ends, and that part is filled in from the germline J gene. The chain joins TRBV18 to TRBJ1-1; D not certain. Trimming took off 6 bases at V and 4 bases at J, with 15 bases between the two ends. The CDR3 runs 14 residues. Germline V gene lookup returns CDR1 KGHSH and CDR2 LQKENI. The CDR3 DNA, read in part, is TGTGCCAGCTCGGGGTCCGAGCGGTGCACTGAA. This sequence encodes CASSGSERCTE. From start to end, the CDR3 is CASSGSERCTEAFF.

In the case of this clone: The read stops 3 residues short of the end of the CDR3; the missing end is completed from the germline J gene. V and J are TRBV5-1 and TRBJ2-6; D is unresolved. This CDR3 is built from 14 residues. The V gene's germline CDR1 is SGHRS and CDR2 YFSETQ. V lost 1 base to trimming and J lost 3 bases, with 5 bases between them. The part of the CDR3 DNA that was read is TGCGCCAGCAGCTTGCGGGTTGGGGCCAACGTC. Protein sequence: CASSLRVGANV. The entire CDR3 reads CASSLRVGANVLTF.

Notes on this clone: Read coverage stops 3 residues before the CDR3 terminus; the germline J gene supplies the remainder. The chain joins TRBV7-2 to TRBJ1-2; TRBD1 is a possible D gene (6 bases). Germline loops: CDR1 SGHTA, CDR2 FQGNSA. The ends were cut back, 0 bases at V and 2 bases at J, with 10 bases in the middle. The CDR3 totals 15 residues. The sequenced CDR3 bases are TGTGCCAGCAGCTTAGCCCCTACAGGGAACTATGGC. It specifies CASSLAPTGNYG. The whole CDR3 protein is CASSLAPTGNYGYTF. Drawing the rest from reference TRBV7-2 and TRBJ1-2, the complete variable domain is GAGVSQSPSNKVTEKGKDVELRCDPISGHTALYWYRQSLGQGLEFLIYFQGNSAPDKSGLPSDRFSAERTGGSVSTLTIQRTQQEDSAVYLCASSLAPTGNYGYTFGSGTRLTVV.

To note about this clone: The read ends 3 residues early relative to the CDR3; the germline J gene fills the gap. The chain joins TRBV5-1 to TRBJ2-3; D might be TRBD1 (6 bases). Germline V lookup: CDR1 SGHRS, CDR2 YFSETQ. V lost 8 bases to trimming and J lost 3 bases, with 16 bases between them. The CDR3 totals 14 residues. The CDR3 spells CASTGWGPTDTQYF. The covered CDR3 bases are TGCGCCAGTACAGGGTGGGGCCCTACAGATACG.

In regard to this clone: The sequenced fragment ends 3 residues before the CDR3 boundary, so the rest is inferred from the germline J gene. The V gene is TRBV7-9, the J gene TRBJ2-7; 8 nucleotides line up with TRBD1. This CDR3 spans 14 amino acids. Losses at the gene ends were 3 bases for V and 0 bases for J; bases not matched to a gene: 1. The germline V gene has CDR1 SEHNR and CDR2 FQNEAQ (reference sequence). CDR3 loop: CASSLDRASYEQYF. CDR3 DNA, as far as it was read: TGTGCCAGCAGCTTGGACAGGGCCTCCTACGAG.

CDR3 DNA (partial): TGTGCCAGCAGCTCCCTGGACTGGCTCACAGATACG. Translated, it gives CASSSLDWLTDT. The entire CDR3 is CASSSLDWLTDTQYF. This sequence joins TRBV7-2 and TRBJ2-3, with D possibly being TRBD2 (5 bases). The read comes to an end 3 residues before the CDR3 does, leaving the germline J gene to fill in the end. V was cut by 4 bases and J by 2 bases, with 13 bases left in between. The CDR3 runs 15 residues. In germline, CDR1 is SGHTA, CDR2 FQGNSA.

In the case of this clone: The CDR3 is cut off 3 residues early in the read; its end comes from the germline J gene. This sequence joins TRBV5-6 and TRBJ1-2; perhaps TRBD1 as D (6 bases). Per germline, CDR1 SGHDT and CDR2 YYEEEE. The CDR3 runs 12 residues. CDR3: CASSLGAKVYTF. The part of the CDR3 DNA that was read is TGTGCCAGCAGCCTGGGGGCTAAGGTC.

On this clone itself: Sequencing ends 3 residues short of the CDR3 end; the germline J gene provides the rest. The same CDR3 can be traced to other DNA sequences in this sample. This chain connects TRBV30 to TRBJ1-3; TRBD1 is a possible D gene (5 bases). Germline CDR1 GTSNPN, CDR2 SVGIG (reference sequence). The CDR3 consists of 12 residues. Trimming cost V 8 bases and J 3 bases, with 11 bases left between them. CDR3 region: CALGGSGNTIYF. The CDR3 DNA, read in part, is TGTGCCCTCGGGGGTAGTGGAAACACC.

As for this clone: The CDR3 goes on 3 residues after the read ends, and that part is filled in from the germline J gene. The J gene is TRBJ1-4, the V gene TRBV29-1, with 9 bases aligning to TRBD1. V was clipped by 7 bases and J by 8 bases; unmatched bases: 8. This CDR3 comprises 13 residues. Germline CDR1 is SQVTM and CDR2 is ANQGSEA. The sequenced CDR3 bases are TGCAGCGCGCGGACAGGGGTTTTAGAAAAA. Protein sequence: CSARTGVLEK. The whole CDR3 is CSARTGVLEKLFF.

A remark on this clone: The read is 3 residues too short to cover the CDR3 end, so that end is filled in from the germline J gene. This chain links TRBV6-1 with TRBJ1-6, with a weak D call TRBD1 (6 bases). Between the trimmed V and J ends, which lost 1 base and 1 base, there was a span of 8 bases. Germline values: CDR1 MNHNS, CDR2 SASEGT. The CDR3 totals 16 residues. CDR3 bases read: TGTGCCAGCAGTGAAGTCAGGGGATCCTATAATTCACCC. The encoded protein is CASSEVRGSYNSP. The entire CDR3 protein is CASSEVRGSYNSPLHF.

Concerning this clone itself: The CDR3 goes on 3 residues after the read ends, and that part is filled in from the germline J gene. This rearrangement joins TRBV30 to TRBJ2-7; 7 bases line up with TRBD1. V shed 2 bases, J shed 6 bases, and the junction held 16 bases outside the gene matches. The CDR3 sequence is 16 residues long. Germline lookup yields CDR1 GTSNPN and CDR2 SVGIG (reference sequence). CDR3 DNA (partial): TGTGCCTGGAGTCCCTCACCCGGGACAGCGGTGTTCGAG. It yields the protein CAWSPSPGTAVFE. The CDR3 in full is CAWSPSPGTAVFEQYF.

Concerning this clone itself: The read is 3 residues too short to cover the CDR3 end, so that end is filled in from the germline J gene. J is TRBJ1-6 and V is TRBV6-2 or TRBV6-3, with 11 bases that match TRBD1. The trim removed 4 bases at V and 7 bases at J, leaving 3 bases unmatched. The CDR3 has 15 residues. From germline, CDR1 is MNHEY and CDR2 SVGEGT. Partial CDR3 DNA: TGTGCCAGCAGTTGGACAGGGGGCGGGAATTCACCC. Translated, it gives CASSWTGGGNSP. The CDR3 reads in full as CASSWTGGGNSPLHF.

About this clone itself: The read ends 3 residues shy of where the CDR3 ends; the end is completed using the germline J gene. V gene TRBV7-8 combines with J gene TRBJ1-6; D gene unclear. V gave up 0 bases and J gave up 7 bases, with 10 bases separating them. The CDR3 is 15 residues long. The germline V gene has CDR1 SGHVS and CDR2 FQNEAQ. This CDR3 reads CASSLAAVVNSPLHF. The sequenced part of the CDR3 DNA is TGTGCCAGCAGCTTAGCGGCGGTTGTAAATTCACCC.

Comment on this clone: The missing CDR3 end, 3 residues past where the read stops, is filled in from the germline J gene. This chain uses TRBV19 with TRBJ2-7, with TRBD1 matching 8 bases. The CDR3 length is 15 residues. Germline CDR1 is LNHDA and CDR2 is SQIVND (reference sequence). The trim removed 4 bases at V and 3 bases at J, leaving 8 bases unmatched. The CDR3 sequence: CASSRRQGLYYEQYF. The sequenced part of the CDR3 DNA is TGTGCCAGTAGTAGACGACAGGGGCTTTACTACGAG.

The CDR3 bases that were read are TGTGCCAGCAGCTCAAGGGGGGAA. This translates into CASSSRGE. The whole CDR3 sequence reads CASSSRGEAFF. V gene TRBV7-3 combines with J gene TRBJ1-1, with a possible D match to TRBD1 (6 bases). The read terminates 3 residues ahead of where the CDR3 ends, so the germline J gene completes it. Per germline, CDR1 SGHTA and CDR2 FQGTGA. The CDR3 length is 11 residues.

Note on this clone: The observed sequence ends 3 residues before the CDR3 terminus, with the missing tail filled in from the germline J gene. The V and J genes are TRBV20-1 and TRBJ2-5; 9 bases are a match to TRBD2. J was trimmed by 2 bases and V by 5 bases; bases with no gene match: 9. Germline-derived CDR1 and CDR2 are DFQATT and SNEGSKA (reference sequence). The CDR3 extends over 15 amino acids. This CDR3 reads CSAPTSGYPQETQYF. The CDR3 DNA, read in part, is TGCAGTGCTCCGACTAGCGGCTACCCACAAGAGACC.

As concerns this clone: The read ends 3 residues early relative to the CDR3; the germline J gene fills the gap. V gene TRBV7-3 combines with J gene TRBJ2-3, with TRBD1 matching 10 bases. Germline CDR1 and CDR2: SGHTA and FQGTGA. The V and J ends lost 5 bases and 4 bases, in that order; junction bases with no gene match: 6. There are 15 residues in the CDR3. Partial CDR3 DNA: TGTGCCAGCAGCCTCACCGGGACAGGGGCAGATACG. This sequence encodes CASSLTGTGADT. Given in full, the CDR3 is CASSLTGTGADTQYF.

Note on this clone: Coverage ceases 3 residues before the CDR3 finishes, and the germline J gene fills in the end. This chain joins TRBV18 and TRBJ2-7, with D uncertain. Trimming removed 3 bases at V and 3 bases at J, with 9 bases between. This CDR3 comprises 13 residues. Germline values: CDR1 KGHSH, CDR2 LQKENI. The part of the CDR3 DNA that was read is TGTGCCAGCTCACCTGGTACGGGCTACGAG. This sequence encodes CASSPGTGYE. In full, the CDR3 is CASSPGTGYEQYF.

To note about this clone: The missing CDR3 end, 3 residues past where the read stops, is filled in from the germline J gene. The rearrangement links TRBV19 to TRBJ2-2, with 7 bases lining up with TRBD2. The germline V gene has CDR1 LNHDA and CDR2 SQIVND (reference sequence). CDR3 length: 17 residues. After removal of 4 bases from V and 7 bases from J, the junction contained 15 bases not matched to a gene. The part of the CDR3 DNA that was read is TGTGCCAGTAGTACGGGTGGCGGCGGGAGATTTGGCGGGGAG. It encodes CASSTGGGGRFGGE. The whole CDR3 protein is CASSTGGGGRFGGELFF.

As for this clone: The read ends 3 residues shy of where the CDR3 ends; the end is completed using the germline J gene. This rearrangement joins TRBV20-1 to TRBJ1-4; TRBD1 matches at 8 bases. Trimming at V came to 0 bases and at J to 10 bases, leaving 4 bases not matched to a gene. The CDR3 has 13 residues. Per the germline V gene, CDR1 is DFQATT and CDR2 is SNEGSKA (reference sequence). The CDR3 spells CSARDRGQRKLFF. The sequenced CDR3 bases are TGCAGTGCTAGAGACAGGGGGCAAAGAAAA.

On this clone: The read is 3 residues too short to cover the CDR3 end, so that end is filled in from the germline J gene. The chain recombines TRBV6-2 or TRBV6-3 with TRBJ2-3; 7 bases line up with TRBD2. V shed 6 bases, J shed 4 bases, and the junction held 4 bases outside the gene matches. The CDR3 consists of 13 residues. CDR1 and CDR2 from the germline V gene are MNHEY and SVGEGT. The CDR3 bases that were read are TGTGCCAGCAGGAGCGGGAACCCAGATACG. Translating gives CASRSGNPDT. In full, the CDR3 is CASRSGNPDTQYF.

The CDR3 DNA, read in part, is TGTGCCAGCGCTTGGGGCGCGGGAAACACC. Its translation: CASAWGAGNT. The whole CDR3 reads CASAWGAGNTIYF. The genes are TRBV5-6 and TRBJ1-3, with a weak D call TRBD1 (5 bases). The CDR3 end falls 3 residues outside the read, so it is completed with the germline J gene. V lost 7 bases and J lost 4, with 12 bases in between. Per the germline V gene, CDR1 is SGHDT and CDR2 is YYEEEE. The CDR3 runs to 13 residues.

On this clone: The CDR3 end lies 3 residues beyond the end of the read and is filled in from the germline J gene. The V call is TRBV18, the J call TRBJ2-2, with 8 bases lining up with TRBD1. The CDR3 extends over 14 amino acids. Germline CDR1 is KGHSH and CDR2 is LQKENI. The DNA read from the CDR3 is TGTGCCAGCTCACGGACAGGGTTAAATTCACCG. It yields the protein CASSRTGLNSP. The CDR3 in full is CASSRTGLNSPLFF. Supplemented by reference TRBV18 and TRBJ2-2, the full variable domain reads NAGVMQNPRHLVRRRGQEARLRCSPMKGHSHVYWYRQLPEEGLKFMVYLQKENIIDESGMPKERFSAEFPKEGPSILRIQQVVRGDSAAYFCASSRTGLNSPLFFGEGSRLTVL.